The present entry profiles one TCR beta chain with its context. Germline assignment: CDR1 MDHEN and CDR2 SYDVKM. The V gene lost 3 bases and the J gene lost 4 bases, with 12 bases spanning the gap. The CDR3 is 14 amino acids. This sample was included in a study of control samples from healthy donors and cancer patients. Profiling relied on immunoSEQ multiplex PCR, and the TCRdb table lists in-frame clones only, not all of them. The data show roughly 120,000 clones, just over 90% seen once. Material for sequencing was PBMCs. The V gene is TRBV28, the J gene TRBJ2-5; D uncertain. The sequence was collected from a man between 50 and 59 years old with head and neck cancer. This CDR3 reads CASSLISRPETQYF. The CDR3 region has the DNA TGTGCCAGCAGTTTGATTAGCCGTCCAGAGACCCAGTACTTC.